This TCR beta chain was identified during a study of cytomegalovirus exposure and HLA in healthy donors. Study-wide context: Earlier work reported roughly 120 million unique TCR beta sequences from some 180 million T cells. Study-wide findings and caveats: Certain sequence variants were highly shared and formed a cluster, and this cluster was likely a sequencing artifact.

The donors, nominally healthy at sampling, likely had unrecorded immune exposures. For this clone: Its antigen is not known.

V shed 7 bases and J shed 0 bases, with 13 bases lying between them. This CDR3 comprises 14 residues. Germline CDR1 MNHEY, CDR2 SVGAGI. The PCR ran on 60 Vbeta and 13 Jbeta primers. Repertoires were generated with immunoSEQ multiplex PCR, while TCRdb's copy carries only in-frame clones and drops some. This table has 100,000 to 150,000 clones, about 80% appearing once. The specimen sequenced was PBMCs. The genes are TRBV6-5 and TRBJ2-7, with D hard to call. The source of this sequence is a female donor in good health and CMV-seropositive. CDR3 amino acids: CASKLYWSSYEQYF. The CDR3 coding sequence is TGTGCCAGCAAACTTTATTGGAGCTCCTACGAGCAGTACTTC.